A selection of T cell receptor beta chains follows, all from one sample in a study of cytomegalovirus exposure and HLA in healthy donors. TCRdb's copy holds only in-frame clones and misses some; the assay was immunoSEQ multiplex PCR. The sample has just over 150,000 clones, around 84% seen once. Sample: PBMCs. The receptors were gathered from a man aged 18 to 30 in good health and CMV-seropositive. CDR3s leave out the opening cysteine and the closing phenylalanine or tryptophan. A D gene is named only where the DNA matches it firmly. Not every row has a clone size; where given, it reads once, few, many or a size class.

>TRBJ2-2|-|-|TRBV5-6
ASSLGQNTGELF
>TRBJ2-7|TRBD1|-|TRBV4-3
ASSQERGQGAYEQY
>TRBJ2-3|TRBD2|few|TRBV6-4
ASSDSSGGADTQY
>TRBJ1-4|-|-|TRBV7-9
ASSFRTVNEKLF
>TRBJ2-7|TRBD1|-|TRBV19
ASRRSWTGDTYEQY
>TRBJ1-2|-|-|TRBV11-2
ASSRPWGDYGYT
>TRBJ1-2|TRBD1|-|TRBV6-5
ASSYEPGQGVYT
>TRBJ1-1|TRBD1|-|TRBV5-1
ASSLAGTDTEAF
>TRBJ2-1|-|-|TRBV15
ATSRPDRDNQQF
>TRBJ1-6|-|-|TRBV5-4
ASSLAGVSYNSPLH
>TRBJ1-1|TRBD1|-|TRBV19
ASREDRLTTEAF
>TRBJ1-2|-|once|TRBV25-1
ASSEGGFYGYT
>TRBJ2-1|TRBD2|-|TRBV27
ASSPNPSGGWGGNEQF
>TRBJ2-7|TRBD1|-|TRBV2
ASRWSRGRHEQY
>TRBJ2-1|TRBD2|once|TRBV5-6
ASRLGLAEYNEQF
>TRBJ1-3|-|-|TRBV4-2
ASSQDWRGGSGNTIY
>-|TRBD1|-|TRBV11-2
ASSLAGGEQY
>TRBJ2-1|TRBD1|-|TRBV28
ASSSPGQGSNEQF
>TRBJ2-5|TRBD2|-|TRBV19
ASSIVGGLAGRETQY
>TRBJ2-1|TRBD2|-|TRBV7-3
ASSLRPSGGANEQF
>TRBJ2-1|TRBD2|-|TRBV7-3
ASSSAGLADYNEQF
>TRBJ2-5|-|-|TRBV7-9
ASSLEGYSETQY
>TRBJ2-1|-|-|TRBV7-2
ASSFRLRIYYNEQF
>TRBJ1-5|TRBD1|-|TRBV7-2
ASSLRQGEQPQH
>TRBJ2-7|TRBD1|once|TRBV19
ASSTVGQHPYEQY
>TRBJ2-4|TRBD2|-|TRBV7-2
ASSLGREGGQY
>TRBJ2-7|-|-|TRBV7-9
ASSSFRDSIMGSYEQY
>TRBJ2-3|-|once|TRBV5-1
ASSPQTGDTQY
>TRBJ2-5|TRBD2|-|TRBV4-2
ASSLELAGGRETQY
>TRBJ1-4|TRBD1|-|TRBV18
ASSPVGGSNEKLF
>TRBJ1-5|-|-|TRBV21-1
ASSKAGQGCNQPQH
>TRBJ1-1|TRBD1|-|TRBV5-3
ARSHPGGLNTEAF
>TRBJ2-7|TRBD2|-|TRBV28
ASSSPAGVVYEQY
>TRBJ2-6|TRBD1|-|TRBV4-3
ASSQALTGGSSGANVLT
>TRBJ2-4|-|-|TRBV5-8
ASTRQEPPQRGIQY
>TRBJ1-1|TRBD1|-|TRBV4-1
ASSQVGQGFTEAF
>TRBJ2-3|TRBD2|-|TRBV9
ASSLDPGTSLDTQY
>TRBJ2-3|TRBD1|-|TRBV27
ASSPTGGYTDTQY
>TRBJ2-1|TRBD2|-|TRBV4-3
ASSQEASGGYNEQF
>TRBJ1-1|TRBD1|-|TRBV19
ASSIPRDRGGTEAF
>TRBJ2-7|-|-|TRBV6-6
ASTVASVGEQY
>TRBJ2-5|TRBD1|-|TRBV27
ASSPIGTGDQETQY
>TRBJ2-1|-|-|TRBV9
ASSVGTGSYNEQF
>TRBJ1-1|-|once|TRBV6-6
ASSSQDRSTEAF
>TRBJ1-1|TRBD1|-|TRBV18
ASSPGTGENEAF
>TRBJ1-2|-|-|TRBV19
ASSLDRGANYGYT
>TRBJ1-5|TRBD1|-|TRBV6-6
ASSSGTGGQPQH
>TRBJ2-5|TRBD1|once|TRBV5-5
ASSPDRAGETQY
>TRBJ1-6|TRBD1|-|TRBV5-6
ASRSGTGYSPLH
>TRBJ1-6|-|-|TRBV9
ASSEGGNYNSPLH
>TRBJ2-5|-|-|TRBV5-4
ASSLGLGQQETQY
>TRBJ2-2|-|-|TRBV6-1
ASKGWTGELF
>TRBJ2-3|-|-|TRBV10-3
AINGGGHSTDTQY
>TRBJ1-3|-|few|TRBV9
ASSGQEWKNTIY
>TRBJ1-2|-|-|TRBV18
ASSPVSGLPNYGYT